The 20 T cell receptor beta chains presented below share a single source sample, sequenced in a study of blood T cell repertoires in COVID-19. Clones were sequenced by immunoSEQ multiplex PCR, and TCRdb holds only the in-frame ones, with some missing. The sample consists of 200,000 to 250,000 clones, approximately 84% of them appearing once. The specimen was peripheral blood. These receptors all come from a woman in her forties or fifties with active or convalescent COVID-19.

The V gene is TRBV11-2, the J gene TRBJ2-2; TRBD1 matches at 8 bases. CDR1 and CDR2 from the germline V gene are SGHAT and FQNNGV. The CDR3 totals 16 residues. V was pared by 4 bases and J by 6 bases, with 10 bases of the junction left unmatched. CDR3 residues: CASSSLRGREPGELFF. The CDR3 nucleotides are TGTGCCAGCAGCTCCCTCAGGGGGCGCGAACCCGGGGAGCTGTTTTTT.

Of note for this clone: The same CDR3 arises from other DNA sequences in this sample as well. V is TRBV6-5 and J is TRBJ1-5; 9 positions match TRBD1. Germline V gives CDR1 MNHEY, CDR2 SVGAGI. CDR3 length: 15 residues. The J segment lost 0 bases and the V segment lost 6 bases, leaving 3 bases of the junction unmatched. Written as DNA, the CDR3 is TGTGCCAGCAGGACAGGGGGAGGTAGCAATCAGCCCCAGCATTTT. Translation gives CASRTGGGSNQPQHF.

This clone was seen once. This chain connects TRBV5-5 to TRBJ2-1; D gene ambiguous. Germline CDR1 SGHKS, CDR2 YYEKEE (reference sequence). CDR3 size: 14 residues. With 7 bases removed from V and 4 bases from J, the gap between germline ends came to 15 bases. CDR3 amino acids: CASGGQKLYNEQFF. DNA of the CDR3: TGTGCCAGCGGTGGGCAGAAGCTTTACAATGAGCAGTTCTTC. The variable domain in full, with the rest retrieved from reference TRBV5-5 and TRBJ2-1, is DAGVTQSPTHLIKTRGQQVTLRCSPISGHKSVSWYQQVLGQGPQFIFQYYEKEERGRGNFPDRFSARQFPNYSSELNVNALLLGDSALYLCASGGQKLYNEQFFGPGTRLTVL.

This clone appeared once. The genes are TRBV11-1 and TRBJ1-4; 7 bases are a match to TRBD1. J lost 7 bases, V lost 5 bases, and 10 bases had no gene match. CDR1 and CDR2 (germline): SGHAT, FQDESV (reference sequence). The CDR3 is 15 residues long. In DNA, the CDR3 is TGTGCCAGCAGCCCTGGTCCAGGGGGAAGTGAAAAACTGTTTTTT. Translating gives CASSPGPGGSEKLFF.

This rearrangement joins TRBV28 to TRBJ1-3, with D possibly matching TRBD1 (6 bases). The CDR3 is made up of 16 amino acids. The germline V and J ends were trimmed by 6 bases and 0 bases, with 15 bases remaining between them. CDR1 and CDR2 (germline): MDHEN, SYDVKM. The CDR3 spells CASSHSGASSGNTIYF. The DNA of the CDR3 is TGTGCCAGCAGCCACTCAGGGGCCAGCTCTGGAAACACCATATATTTT. Supplemented by reference TRBV28 and TRBJ1-3, the full variable domain reads DVKVTQSSRYLVKRTGEKVFLECVQDMDHENMFWYRQDPGLGLRLIYFSYDVKMKEKGDIPEGYSVSREKKERFSLILESASTNQTSMYLCASSHSGASSGNTIYFGEGSWLTVV.

This rearrangement joins TRBV20-1 to TRBJ2-2; possible D gene TRBD2, 6 bases. Germline assignment: CDR1 DFQATT and CDR2 SNEGSKA (reference sequence). The V end lost 3 bases, the J end lost 5 bases, and 16 bases lay between the germline ends. The CDR3 loop spans 15 amino acids. The CDR3 nucleotides are TGCAGTGCTAGTTTGGGGGGTGGGGCGACCGGGGAGCTGTTTTTT. The encoded protein is CSASLGGGATGELFF.

There are a few counts of this clone. The chain carries TRBV7-3 and TRBJ2-1; TRBD2 aligns across 9 bases. The CDR3 is 15 residues long. CDR1 is SGHTA, CDR2 FQGTGA, per germline. J lost 3 bases, V lost 5 bases, and 5 bases had no gene match. In nucleotides, the CDR3 is TGTGCCAGCAGCCTAGCGGGGTGGGGCTACAATGAGCAGTTCTTC. Its protein product is CASSLAGWGYNEQFF.

CDR3 bases: TGTGCCAGTAGTATATTCACAGGGCAACAGCCCCAGCATTTT. Translation: CASSIFTGQQPQHF. The chain has TRBV19 and TRBJ1-5; maybe TRBD1 (6 bases). CDR3 length: 14 amino acids. V was pared by 2 bases and J by 7 bases, with 12 bases between. CDR1 LNHDA and CDR2 SQIVND come from the germline V gene (reference sequence).

A single count supports this clone. This chain joins TRBV2 and TRBJ2-1; D is unclear. The CDR3 is 12 amino acids. V dropped 5 bases and J dropped 3 bases, with 5 bases sitting between them. Germline lookup yields CDR1 SNHLY and CDR2 FYNNEI. The CDR3 coding sequence is TGTGCCAGCAGTCTCCGCTACAATGAGCAGTTCTTC. Its translation is CASSLRYNEQFF.

V gene TRBV28 combines with J gene TRBJ1-2; possibly TRBD1 for D (6 bases). This CDR3 contains 15 residues. V dropped 7 bases and J dropped 3 bases, with 18 bases sitting between them. Germline V gene lookup returns CDR1 MDHEN and CDR2 SYDVKM. CDR3 sequence reads: CASTLSRDKDYGYTF. In nucleotides, the CDR3 is TGTGCCAGCACCCTCTCCCGGGACAAGGACTATGGCTACACCTTC.

This clone was seen only once. This chain joins TRBV28 and TRBJ1-3, with TRBD1 identical over 8 bases. CDR3 length: 15 amino acids. Germline V lookup: CDR1 MDHEN, CDR2 SYDVKM. The junction had 15 bases not matched to a gene; V was cut back by 8 bases and J by 9 bases. This chain's CDR3 is CASDIGQGRVGTIYF. As DNA, the CDR3 is TGTGCCAGCGATATAGGACAGGGAAGGGTTGGCACCATATATTTT. The variable domain in full, with the rest retrieved from reference TRBV28 and TRBJ1-3, is DVKVTQSSRYLVKRTGEKVFLECVQDMDHENMFWYRQDPGLGLRLIYFSYDVKMKEKGDIPEGYSVSREKKERFSLILESASTNQTSMYLCASDIGQGRVGTIYFGEGSWLTVV.

This sequence joins TRBV7-9 and TRBJ2-3, with D possibly matching TRBD2 (5 bases). Trimming cost V 5 bases and J 0 bases, with 6 bases left between them. CDR1 is SEHNR, CDR2 FQNEAQ, per germline (reference sequence). The CDR3 runs to 13 residues. The CDR3 nucleotides are TGTGCCAGCAGCCGAGGGAGCACAGATACGCAGTATTTT. Its translation is CASSRGSTDTQYF.

The gene calls are TRBV24-1 and TRBJ1-1, with 8 bases lining up with TRBD1. CDR1 and CDR2 from the germline V gene are KGHDR and SFDVKD. The length of the CDR3 is 12 residues. With V trimmed by 0 bases and J by 10 bases, 0 bases remained unmatched. The CDR3 DNA reads as TGTGCCACCAGTGATTTGACAGGGGGAGCTTTCTTT. This encodes CATSDLTGGAFF.

This clone was detected only once. J is TRBJ1-2 and V is TRBV5-1; D possibly corresponds to TRBD1 (6 bases). In germline, CDR1 is SGHRS, CDR2 YFSETQ. Between the trimmed V and J ends, which lost 3 bases and 0 bases, there was a span of 15 bases. This CDR3 comprises 16 residues. The chain's CDR3 is CASSSGGREANYGYTF. The CDR3 DNA follows: TGCGCCAGCAGCTCTGGGGGCAGGGAAGCTAACTATGGCTACACCTTC.

The V gene is TRBV18, the J gene TRBJ1-1; perhaps TRBD1 as D (5 bases). With 3 bases removed from V and 10 bases from J, the gap between germline ends came to 15 bases. This CDR3 has 13 amino acids. Germline V gene sequence: CDR1 KGHSH, CDR2 LQKENI. CDR3 coding DNA: TGTGCCAGCTCACCGGACATCCTAGAGAGAGCTTTCTTT. Translating gives CASSPDILERAFF.

The gene calls are TRBV4-1 and TRBJ1-5; tentatively, D is TRBD1 (6 bases). This CDR3 is 15 amino acids long. Looked up from germline, CDR1 is MGHRA and CDR2 is YSYEKL. Trimming took off 4 bases at V and 5 bases at J, with 15 bases between the two ends. CDR3 sequence: CASSRVTGSDQPQHF. In DNA, the CDR3 is TGCGCCAGCAGCCGAGTTACAGGGAGCGATCAGCCCCAGCATTTT.

The chain recombines TRBV5-5 with TRBJ1-2, with 12 bases lining up with TRBD1. Germline loops: CDR1 SGHKS, CDR2 YYEKEE (reference sequence). V dropped 6 bases and J dropped 4; count of bases not matched to a gene: 4. This CDR3 has 14 amino acids. The CDR3 bases are TGTGCCAGCAAGGGGACAGGGGGCGCCTATGGCTACACCTTC. Translated, it gives CASKGTGGAYGYTF. Looking up the rest from reference TRBV5-5 and TRBJ1-2 gives the full variable domain: DAGVTQSPTHLIKTRGQQVTLRCSPISGHKSVSWYQQVLGQGPQFIFQYYEKEERGRGNFPDRFSARQFPNYSSELNVNALLLGDSALYLCASKGTGGAYGYTFGSGTRLTVV.

This clone was found once. This chain links TRBV4-1 with TRBJ2-5; TRBD1 aligns across 8 bases. V lost 7 bases to trimming and J lost 3 bases; unmatched junction nucleotides: 7. From germline, CDR1 is MGHRA and CDR2 YSYEKL. This CDR3 comprises 14 residues. CDR3 sequence (DNA): TGCGCCAGCAACACTGGACAGGGTAAAGAGACCCAGTACTTC. As protein: CASNTGQGKETQYF.

The V gene is TRBV19, the J gene TRBJ2-5; D gene uncertain. The CDR3 consists of 13 residues. Germline loops: CDR1 LNHDA, CDR2 SQIVND (reference sequence). V was cut by 4 bases and J by 4 bases, with 10 bases left in between. CDR3 protein: CASSKRVGETQYF. CDR3 in DNA: TGTGCCAGTAGTAAACGGGTGGGAGAGACCCAGTACTTC.

A single count supports this clone. V gene TRBV6-5 combines with J gene TRBJ1-2, with TRBD1 matching 8 bases. Trimming removed 1 base from V and 5 bases from J; junction bases left unmatched: 9. The CDR3 covers 16 residues. The germline gives CDR1 MNHEY, CDR2 SVGAGI. CDR3 protein: CASSYFQGAGPYGYTF. As DNA, the CDR3 is TGTGCCAGCAGTTACTTCCAGGGGGCTGGACCATATGGCTACACCTTC.